What follows are 24 T cell receptor beta chains derived from one specimen sequenced in a study of beta chain features in type 1 diabetes. Sequenced material consisted of expressed TCRB transcripts (all of the isolated RNA was reverse transcribed). Using immunoSEQ multiplex PCR, the repertoire was profiled, and TCRdb retains in-frame clones only, with some absent. The data show some 250,000 clones, with around 9.9% seen just once and around 0.015% held by the top ten. Whole-study results and caveats: In all four CD4+ subsets, TCRB CDR3 length was significantly, moderately reduced in type 1 diabetes.

Their specific antigens are unknown. What was sequenced was naive CD4+ T cells from blood. These receptor sequences come from a man aged 25-40 years with type 1 diabetes.

This clone was counted only a few times. The chain has TRBV7-9 and TRBJ2-5; no definite D call. This CDR3 comprises 14 residues. Trimming removed 1 base at V and 5 bases at J, with 11 bases between. CDR1 and CDR2 (germline): SEHNR, FQNEAQ (reference sequence). DNA of the CDR3: TGTGCCAGCAGCTTAGATCGTCCCTCGGAGACCCAGTACTTC. Translating it yields CASSLDRPSETQYF.

The chain recombines TRBV2 with TRBJ1-5; a possible D gene is TRBD1 (5 bases). Germline V gene lookup returns CDR1 SNHLY and CDR2 FYNNEI. V was cut by 6 bases and J by 7 bases, with 13 bases left in between. This CDR3 has 13 residues. This chain's CDR3 is CASRAGMRQPQHF. CDR3 bases: TGTGCCAGCAGAGCAGGGATGAGACAGCCCCAGCATTTT.

The chain joins TRBV7-2 to TRBJ2-7, with a tentative D call TRBD2 (5 bases). The CDR3 totals 15 residues. The V end was cut by 5 bases, the J end by 3 bases, with 17 bases between. Looked up from germline, CDR1 is SGHTA and CDR2 is FQGNSA. CDR3 DNA: TGTGCCAGCAGCAAGGACGGGAACGGTTTCTACGAGCAGTACTTC. Its translation: CASSKDGNGFYEQYF.

The rearrangement links TRBV18 to TRBJ1-2, with D possibly matching TRBD1 (5 bases). The CDR3 spans 12 residues. V lost 5 bases to trimming and J lost 6 bases, with 10 bases between them. Germline assignment: CDR1 KGHSH and CDR2 LQKENI. The CDR3 reads CASSKTGDGYTF. The DNA of the CDR3 is TGTGCCAGCTCAAAAACGGGGGATGGCTACACCTTC.

The CDR3 loop is CASTRAGGTYNEQFF. As DNA, the CDR3 is TGTGCCAGCACCCGAGCGGGGGGGACCTACAATGAGCAGTTCTTC. The chain recombines TRBV6-5 with TRBJ2-1; 10 bases fit TRBD2. V gave up 7 bases and J gave up 2 bases; unmatched junction bases: 5. CDR3 length equals 15 residues. Germline CDR1 is MNHEY and CDR2 is SVGAGI.

The DNA of the CDR3 is TGTGCCTGGAGTCAGAACTATGGCTACACCTTC. This encodes CAWSQNYGYTF. The chain couples TRBV30 to TRBJ1-2; no firm D call. The CDR3 extends over 11 amino acids. V lost 2 bases to trimming and J lost 2 bases, with 3 bases between them. Germline CDR1 is GTSNPN and CDR2 is SVGIG (reference sequence).

This clone was detected a few times. The chain uses TRBV9 and TRBJ2-7; weak D call: TRBD1 (6 bases). CDR1 is SGDLS, CDR2 YYNGEE, per germline. The CDR3 sequence is 13 residues long. The germline V and J ends were trimmed by 0 bases and 6 bases, with 10 bases remaining between them. CDR3 in amino acids: CASSVGGGSEQYF. The CDR3 bases are TGTGCCAGCAGCGTAGGAGGGGGAAGCGAGCAGTACTTC. The full variable domain, rest sourced from reference TRBV9 and TRBJ2-7, is DSGVTQTPKHLITATGQRVTLRCSPRSGDLSVYWYQQSLDQGLQFLIQYYNGEERAKGNILERFSAQQFPDLHSELNLSSLELGDSALYFCASSVGGGSEQYFGPGTRLTVT.

This clone has more than one count but fewer than ten. V is TRBV11-2 and J is TRBJ2-5; 10 bases are a match to TRBD1. J gave up 1 base and V 5 bases, and 7 bases lay outside the gene matches. The CDR3 contains 16 residues. CDR1 is SGHAT and CDR2 is FQNNGV in the germline V gene. CDR3 nucleotide sequence: TGTGCCAGCAGCCATCCGGGACAGGGGCTCCAAGAGACCCAGTACTTC. Protein sequence: CASSHPGQGLQETQYF.

The chain recombines TRBV5-1 with TRBJ1-2; 7 nucleotides agree with TRBD1. This CDR3 is built from 13 residues. V trimming: 4 bases; J trimming: 5 bases; junction bases outside the gene matches: 5. CDR1 and CDR2 (germline): SGHRS, YFSETQ. The CDR3 nucleotides are TGCGCCAGCAGCATAGGGACAGCGTATGGCTACACCTTC. It codes for CASSIGTAYGYTF.

This clone was seen more than once but under ten times. This chain joins TRBV30 and TRBJ2-1; D might be TRBD2 (6 bases). V dropped 2 bases and J dropped 4 bases, with 15 bases sitting between them. The CDR3 covers 15 residues. Germline CDR1 reads GTSNPN; CDR2 reads SVGIG (reference sequence). CDR3 nucleotides: TGTGCCTGGAGTCAACTAGCCTTAAGGTACAATGAGCAGTTCTTC. It translates to CAWSQLALRYNEQFF.

The chain carries TRBV2 and TRBJ2-7; D is perhaps TRBD1 (6 bases). V shed 6 bases and J shed 4 bases, with 7 bases lying between them. CDR1 and CDR2 (germline): SNHLY, FYNNEI. There are 11 residues in the CDR3. The CDR3 DNA is TGTGCCAGCAGACAGGGTTACGAGCAGTACTTC. Translated, it gives CASRQGYEQYF.

The rearrangement uses TRBV10-2 and TRBJ2-7, with 11 bases that match TRBD1. Germline CDR1 WSHSY, CDR2 SAAADI. The trim removed 4 bases at V and 3 bases at J, leaving 5 bases unmatched. This CDR3 has 15 residues. The CDR3 DNA reads as TGCGCCAGCAGTGGCCCGGGACAGGGGGTCTACGAGCAGTACTTC. Translated, it gives CASSGPGQGVYEQYF.

In its sample, this clone was seen a few times. The V call is TRBV29-1, the J call TRBJ2-1; 8 nucleotides line up with TRBD1. This CDR3 is built from 13 residues. Germline lookup yields CDR1 SQVTM and CDR2 ANQGSEA. Trimming at V came to 6 bases and at J to 14 bases, leaving 15 bases not matched to a gene. CDR3 sequence: CSVTDREAVWEFF. The CDR3 DNA is TGCAGCGTCACGGACAGGGAGGCGGTTTGGGAGTTCTTC.

The V and J genes are TRBV30 and TRBJ1-2, with D unresolved. The CDR3 sequence is 13 residues long. The V end lost 0 bases, the J end lost 7 bases, and 12 bases lay between the germline ends. Germline V gives CDR1 GTSNPN, CDR2 SVGIG (reference sequence). The CDR3 region is CAWSVRGWVGYTF. CDR3 DNA: TGTGCCTGGAGTGTACGAGGGTGGGTTGGCTACACCTTC.

The V call is TRBV2, the J call TRBJ1-6; maybe TRBD1 (6 bases). The CDR3 has 13 amino acids. Per germline, CDR1 SNHLY and CDR2 FYNNEI. Trimming took 3 bases from V and 9 from J, leaving 9 bases between them. Here the CDR3 DNA reads TGTGCCAGCAGTGACAGGACAGCTTCACCCCTCCACTTT. As protein: CASSDRTASPLHF.

This clone was counted only a few times. The chain recombines TRBV6-5 with TRBJ1-6; D is possibly TRBD1 (5 bases). The ends were cut back, 5 bases at V and 10 bases at J, with 18 bases in the middle. The CDR3 is made up of 15 amino acids. The V gene's germline CDR1 is MNHEY and CDR2 SVGAGI. The DNA of the CDR3 is TGTGCCAGCAGTCCTCGGTTTGGCGGGGGATCACCCCTCCACTTT. Translated, it gives CASSPRFGGGSPLHF.

This clone appeared a few times. The V call is TRBV18, the J call TRBJ2-3; 8 nucleotides align to TRBD2. Per germline, CDR1 KGHSH and CDR2 LQKENI. V shed 1 base, J shed 6 bases, and the junction held 6 bases outside the gene matches. There are 15 residues in the CDR3. This chain's CDR3 is CASSPLESGGDTQYF. The CDR3 DNA reads TGTGCCAGCTCACCACTCGAGAGCGGGGGCGATACGCAGTATTTT.

The genes are TRBV2 and TRBJ1-2; 8 bases fit TRBD1. In germline, CDR1 is SNHLY, CDR2 FYNNEI. The length of the CDR3 is 17 residues. V was clipped by 0 bases and J by 2 bases; unmatched bases: 8. The CDR3 sequence: CASSEAGLRTGNYGYTF. CDR3 in DNA: TGTGCCAGCAGTGAAGCAGGGCTAAGGACAGGGAACTATGGCTACACCTTC.

This clone was counted a few times. V is TRBV19 and J is TRBJ2-2, with 13 bases aligning to TRBD2. The CDR3 spans 19 residues. In germline, CDR1 is LNHDA, CDR2 SQIVND (reference sequence). The V segment lost 2 bases and the J segment 0 bases; nucleotides outside the gene matches: 6. This CDR3 is CASSIRGLAGTANTGELFF. The DNA for the CDR3 is TGTGCCAGTAGTATAAGGGGACTAGCGGGGACCGCGAACACCGGGGAGCTGTTTTTT. Together with reference TRBV19 and TRBJ2-2, the CDR3 gives the full variable domain: DGGITQSPKYLFRKEGQNVTLSCEQNLNHDAMYWYRQDPGQGLRLIYYSQIVNDFQKGDIAEGYSVSREKKESFPLTVTSAQKNPTAFYLCASSIRGLAGTANTGELFFGEGSRLTVL.

The J gene is TRBJ1-2, the V gene TRBV6-5; D is perhaps TRBD1 (6 bases). Germline V CDR1 and CDR2: MNHEY, SVGAGI. The CDR3 contains 15 residues. The V end was cut by 0 bases, the J end by 6 bases, with 14 bases between. Here the CDR3 DNA reads TGTGCCAGCAGTTACTCCCCAGGGGCACTTCATGGCTACACCTTC. Its protein product is CASSYSPGALHGYTF.

This sequence joins TRBV6-5 and TRBJ2-7, with 10 nucleotides matching TRBD1. The V and J ends lost 6 bases and 3 bases, in that order; junction bases with no gene match: 8. The CDR3 has 15 amino acids. Per germline, CDR1 MNHEY and CDR2 SVGAGI. In DNA, the CDR3 is TGTGCCAGCAGCAAAACGGGACAGGGGTACTACGAGCAGTACTTC. This translates into CASSKTGQGYYEQYF.

The chain combines TRBV28 with TRBJ2-7; TRBD2 matches at 10 bases. The length of the CDR3 is 14 residues. The ends lost 5 bases at V and 0 bases at J; junction bases unmatched: 1. Germline CDR1 reads MDHEN; CDR2 reads SYDVKM. The CDR3 here is CASSGTSDSYEQYF. The CDR3 region has the DNA TGTGCCAGCAGTGGGACTAGCGACTCCTACGAGCAGTACTTC. Variable domain in full (rest from reference TRBV28 and TRBJ2-7): DVKVTQSSRYLVKRTGEKVFLECVQDMDHENMFWYRQDPGLGLRLIYFSYDVKMKEKGDIPEGYSVSREKKERFSLILESASTNQTSMYLCASSGTSDSYEQYFGPGTRLTVT.

The chain carries TRBV11-2 and TRBJ2-3; 9 nucleotides match TRBD1. The CDR3 is 18 residues long. The V segment lost 5 bases and the J segment 2 bases; nucleotides outside the gene matches: 14. Germline V gives CDR1 SGHAT, CDR2 FQNNGV. In DNA form, the CDR3 reads TGTGCCAGCAGCGGACAGGGGATCCGCTCCCTAAACACAGATACGCAGTATTTT. Its translation is CASSGQGIRSLNTDTQYF.

The chain is built from TRBV9 and TRBJ2-6, with 7 bases identical to TRBD1. V shed 4 bases, J shed 0 bases, and the junction held 4 bases outside the gene matches. The germline CDR1 and CDR2 sequences are SGDLS and YYNGEE. CDR3 length equals 16 residues. CDR3 nucleotides: TGTGCCAGCAGCCCGAGGGGGCCCTCTGGGGCCAACGTCCTGACTTTC. Translating it yields CASSPRGPSGANVLTF.